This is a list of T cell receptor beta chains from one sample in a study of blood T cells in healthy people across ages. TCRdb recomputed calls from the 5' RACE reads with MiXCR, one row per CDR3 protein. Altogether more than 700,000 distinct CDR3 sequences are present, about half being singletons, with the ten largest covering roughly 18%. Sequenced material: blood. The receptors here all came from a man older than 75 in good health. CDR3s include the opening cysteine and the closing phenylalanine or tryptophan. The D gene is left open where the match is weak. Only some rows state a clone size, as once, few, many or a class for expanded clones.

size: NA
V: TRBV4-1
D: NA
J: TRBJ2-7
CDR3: CASSQDVGTGVYEQYF
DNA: TGCGCCAGTAGCCAAGATGTCGGGACTGGGGTCTACGAGCAGTACTTC

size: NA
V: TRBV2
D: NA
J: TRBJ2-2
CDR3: CARQRGANTGELFF
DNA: TGTGCAAGACAAAGGGGGGCCAACACCGGGGAGCTGTTTTTT

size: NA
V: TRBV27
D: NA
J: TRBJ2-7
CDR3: CASKNLAFRDEQYF
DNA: TGTGCCAGCAAGAATCTAGCGTTTAGGGACGAGCAGTACTTC

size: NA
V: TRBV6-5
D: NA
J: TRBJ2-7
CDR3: CASKSEVLHEQYF
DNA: TGTGCCAGCAAATCAGAGGTACTCCACGAGCAGTACTTC

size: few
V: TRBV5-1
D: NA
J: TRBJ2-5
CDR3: CASSATEEETQYF
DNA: TGCGCCAGCAGCGCAACAGAAGAAGAGACCCAGTACTTC

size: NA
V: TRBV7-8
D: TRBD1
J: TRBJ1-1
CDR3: CASSLAGGTGPEAFF
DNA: TGTGCCAGCAGCTTAGCGGGAGGGACAGGGCCTGAAGCTTTCTTT

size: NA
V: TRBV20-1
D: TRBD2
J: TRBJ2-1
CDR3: CSARMRRGDNEQFF
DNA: TGCAGTGCTAGGATGCGGCGGGGGGACAATGAGCAGTTCTTC

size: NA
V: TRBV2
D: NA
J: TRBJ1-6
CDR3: CASGTRGSSYNSPLHF
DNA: TGTGCCAGCGGAACGAGGGGGAGCTCCTATAATTCACCCCTCCACTTT

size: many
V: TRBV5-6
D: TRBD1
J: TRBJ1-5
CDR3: CASSLQGANQPQHF
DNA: TGTGCCAGCAGCTTACAGGGGGCGAACCAGCCCCAGCATTTT

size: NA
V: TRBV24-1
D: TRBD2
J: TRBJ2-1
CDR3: CATSDPSRPGLAGAPRLSEQFF
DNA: TGTGCCACCAGTGATCCCTCTCGCCCCGGGCTAGCGGGAGCCCCCAGGTTGTCGGAGCAGTTCTTC

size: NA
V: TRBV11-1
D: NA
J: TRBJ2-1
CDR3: CASSPTSGTAFGEQFF
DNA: TGTGCCAGCAGCCCCACCTCCGGGACCGCGTTTGGTGAGCAGTTCTTC

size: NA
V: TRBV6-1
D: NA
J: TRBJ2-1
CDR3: CASSEARGSYNEQFF
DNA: TGTGCCAGCAGTGAAGCCCGGGGCTCCTACAATGAGCAGTTCTTC

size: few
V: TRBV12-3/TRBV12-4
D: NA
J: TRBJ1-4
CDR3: CASSLEAREKLFF
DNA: TGTGCCAGCAGTTTAGAGGCCCGGGAAAAACTGTTTTTT

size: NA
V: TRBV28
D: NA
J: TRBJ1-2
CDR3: CASSPLLTGWGYGYTF
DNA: TGTGCCAGCAGTCCACTGCTAACAGGGTGGGGCTATGGCTACACCTTC

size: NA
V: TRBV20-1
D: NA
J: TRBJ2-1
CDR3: CSARVGGSYNEQFF
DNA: TGCAGTGCTAGAGTGGGTGGGAGCTACAATGAGCAGTTCTTC

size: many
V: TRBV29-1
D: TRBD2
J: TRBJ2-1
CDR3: CSVELAVSYNEQFF
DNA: TGCAGCGTGGAACTAGCGGTCTCCTACAATGAGCAGTTCTTC

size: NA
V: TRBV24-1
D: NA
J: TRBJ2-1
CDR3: CATSDLTDRDNEQFF
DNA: TGTGCCACCAGTGATTTAACGGACAGAGACAATGAGCAGTTCTTC

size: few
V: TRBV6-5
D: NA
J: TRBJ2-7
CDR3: CASSYSLGSSYEQYF
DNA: TGTGCCAGCAGTTACTCACTCGGAAGCTCCTACGAGCAGTACTTC

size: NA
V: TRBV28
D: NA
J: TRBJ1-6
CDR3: CASRTFAYNSPLHF
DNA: TGTGCCAGCAGAACCTTTGCATATAATTCACCCCTCCACTTT

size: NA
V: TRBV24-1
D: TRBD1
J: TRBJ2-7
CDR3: CATSDATDRGSYEQYF
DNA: TGTGCCACCAGTGATGCTACGGACAGGGGATCCTACGAGCAGTACTTC

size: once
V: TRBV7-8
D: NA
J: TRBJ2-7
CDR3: CASRPRTARNSYEQYF
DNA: TGTGCCAGCAGACCCAGGACGGCTAGAAACTCCTACGAGCAGTACTTC

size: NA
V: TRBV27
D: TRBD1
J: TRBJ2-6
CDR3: CAGSPGTGQAGANVLTF
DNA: TGTGCCGGCAGTCCGGGGACAGGTCAGGCTGGGGCCAACGTCCTGACTTTC

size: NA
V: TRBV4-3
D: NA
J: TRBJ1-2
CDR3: CASSQGSVYGYTF
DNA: TGCGCCAGCAGCCAAGGCTCGGTCTATGGCTACACCTTC

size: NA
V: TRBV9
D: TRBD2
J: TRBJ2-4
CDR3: CASSRNLASLAGFYNEQYF
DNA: TGTGCCAGCAGCCGTAACCTCGCCTCACTAGCGGGATTCTACAATGAGCAGTACTTC

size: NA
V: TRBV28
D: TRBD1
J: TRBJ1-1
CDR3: CASTTGQRLFEAFF
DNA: TGTGCCAGCACCACGGGACAGAGACTTTTTGAAGCTTTCTTT

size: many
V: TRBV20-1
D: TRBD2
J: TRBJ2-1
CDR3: CSARTGTSGSRSYNEQFF
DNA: TGCAGTGCTAGAACCGGGACTAGCGGGAGCCGCTCCTACAATGAGCAGTTCTTC

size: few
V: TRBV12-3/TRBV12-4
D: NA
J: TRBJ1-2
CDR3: CASSFEGGTGYTF
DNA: TGTGCCAGCAGTTTTGAAGGGGGAACTGGCTACACCTTC

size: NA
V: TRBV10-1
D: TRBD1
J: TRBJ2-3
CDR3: CASSESRQGTDTQYF
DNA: TGCGCCAGCAGTGAGTCGAGACAGGGTACAGATACGCAGTATTTT

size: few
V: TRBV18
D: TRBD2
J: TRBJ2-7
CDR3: CAGSRAGANYEQYF
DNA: TGTGCCGGCTCACGCGCGGGAGCGAACTACGAGCAGTACTTC

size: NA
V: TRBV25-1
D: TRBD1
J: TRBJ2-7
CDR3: CASSEFTDRGAYEQYF
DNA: TGTGCCAGCAGTGAATTTACAGACAGGGGAGCCTACGAGCAGTACTTC

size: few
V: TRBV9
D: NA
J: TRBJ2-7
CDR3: CASSPDTEPSYNEQYF
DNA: TGTGCCAGCAGCCCGGATACAGAGCCCTCCTACAATGAGCAGTACTTC

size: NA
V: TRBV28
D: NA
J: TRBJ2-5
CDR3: CASSPDLSETQYF
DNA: TGTGCCAGCAGCCCCGACTTAAGTGAGACCCAGTACTTC

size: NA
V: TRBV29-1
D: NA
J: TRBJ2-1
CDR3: CSVGRGAGDNEQFF
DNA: TGCAGCGTTGGACGGGGGGCTGGAGACAATGAGCAGTTCTTC

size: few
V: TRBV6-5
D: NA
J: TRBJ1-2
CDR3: CASSSLRVANYGYTF
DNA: TGTGCCAGCAGTTCTCTCAGGGTAGCTAACTATGGCTACACCTTC

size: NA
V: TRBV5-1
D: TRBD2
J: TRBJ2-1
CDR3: CASSLLSGSIHEQFF
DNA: TGCGCCAGCAGCTTGTTGAGCGGGAGTATCCATGAGCAGTTCTTC

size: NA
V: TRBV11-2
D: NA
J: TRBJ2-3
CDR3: CASSLDAPPDTQYF
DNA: TGTGCCAGCAGCTTAGATGCCCCCCCAGATACGCAGTATTTT

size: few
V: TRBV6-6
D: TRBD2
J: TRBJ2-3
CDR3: CASSYGLAGADTQYF
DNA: TGTGCCAGCAGTTACGGACTAGCGGGAGCAGATACGCAGTATTTT

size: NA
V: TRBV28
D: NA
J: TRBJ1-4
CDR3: CASSSPGRGGYEKLFF
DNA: TGTGCCAGTAGTTCCCCCGGACGGGGGGGCTATGAAAAACTGTTTTTT

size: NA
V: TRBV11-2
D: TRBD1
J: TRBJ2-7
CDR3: CASSFLLGQGADYEQYF
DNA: TGTGCCAGCAGCTTCCTCCTGGGACAGGGGGCCGACTACGAGCAGTACTTC

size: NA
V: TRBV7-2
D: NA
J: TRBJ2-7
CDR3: CASSLAKSRYEQYF
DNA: TGTGCCAGCAGCTTAGCCAAGAGTCGCTACGAGCAGTACTTC

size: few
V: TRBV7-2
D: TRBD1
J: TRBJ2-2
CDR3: CASSKRQGDTGELFF
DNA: TGTGCCAGCAGCAAACGACAGGGGGACACCGGGGAGCTGTTTTTT

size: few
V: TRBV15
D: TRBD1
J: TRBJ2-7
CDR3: CATSRDGQVDEQYF
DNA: TGTGCCACCAGCAGAGATGGACAGGTCGATGAGCAGTACTTC

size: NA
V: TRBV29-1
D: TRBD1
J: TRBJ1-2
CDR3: CSGTQGADYTF
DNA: TGCAGCGGGACCCAGGGGGCGGACTACACCTTC

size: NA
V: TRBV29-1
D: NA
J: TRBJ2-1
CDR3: CSVVGGTYNEQFF
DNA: TGCAGCGTTGTCGGGGGCACCTACAATGAGCAGTTCTTC

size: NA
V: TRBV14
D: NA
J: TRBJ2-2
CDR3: CASSQVTGLDTGELFF
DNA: TGTGCCAGCAGCCAAGTGACCGGATTGGACACCGGGGAGCTGTTTTTT

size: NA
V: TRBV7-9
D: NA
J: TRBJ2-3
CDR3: CASSLEQLDTDTQYF
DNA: TGTGCCAGCAGCTTAGAGCAGCTAGACACAGATACGCAGTATTTT

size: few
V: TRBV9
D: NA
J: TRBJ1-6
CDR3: CASSSTPGLGSPLHF
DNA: TGTGCCAGCAGCTCCACGCCGGGGTTGGGTTCACCCCTCCACTTT

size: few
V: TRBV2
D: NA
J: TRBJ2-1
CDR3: CGSAGISYSEQFF
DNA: TGTGGTTCGGCGGGTATCTCCTACAGTGAGCAGTTCTTC

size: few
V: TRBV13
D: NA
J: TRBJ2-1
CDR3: CASSTGTGGSNEQFF
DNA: TGTGCCAGCAGCACCGGGACCGGGGGTTCCAATGAGCAGTTCTTC

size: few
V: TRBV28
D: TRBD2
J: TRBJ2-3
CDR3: CASSLSAGGRQDTQYF
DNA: TGTGCCAGCAGTTTATCAGCGGGAGGGCGTCAAGATACGCAGTATTTT

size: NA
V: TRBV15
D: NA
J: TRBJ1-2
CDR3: CATSRAPNSPPNYGYTF
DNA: TGTGCCACCAGCAGAGCCCCAAACTCGCCGCCCAACTATGGCTACACCTTC

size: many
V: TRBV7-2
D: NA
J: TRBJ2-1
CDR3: CASSISSPGSVLFF
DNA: TGTGCCAGCAGCATATCAAGTCCAGGGAGCGTACTGTTCTTC

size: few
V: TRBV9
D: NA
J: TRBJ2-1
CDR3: CASSVKQYNEQFF
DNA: TGTGCCAGCAGCGTAAAACAGTACAATGAGCAGTTCTTC

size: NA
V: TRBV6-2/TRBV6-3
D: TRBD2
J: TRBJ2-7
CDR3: CASNRAGGPIYEQYF
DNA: TGTGCCAGCAATCGAGCGGGAGGTCCTATATACGAGCAGTACTTC

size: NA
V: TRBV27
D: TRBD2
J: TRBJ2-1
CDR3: CASSQALVAGVVNEQFF
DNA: TGTGCCAGCAGCCAGGCTTTGGTAGCGGGAGTAGTCAATGAGCAGTTCTTC